One sample yielded the 28 T cell receptor beta chains listed below, sequenced in a study of cytomegalovirus exposure and HLA in healthy donors. 13 Jbeta primers and 60 Vbeta primers were used for the PCR. Some clones are missing from TCRdb's copy, which holds only in-frame ones; the method was immunoSEQ multiplex PCR. The table shows 75,000 to 100,000 clones, with around 81% occurring only once. The sample consisted of PBMCs. These receptors were taken from a man in his forties in good health and CMV-seropositive.

This sequence joins TRBV30 and TRBJ2-7, with 11 bases fitting TRBD2. V lost 0 bases to trimming and J lost 2 bases; unmatched junction nucleotides: 0. Germline assignment: CDR1 GTSNPN and CDR2 SVGIG (reference sequence). The length of the CDR3 is 14 residues. The CDR3 is CAWSVSGRAYEQYF. Written as DNA, the CDR3 is TGTGCCTGGAGTGTTAGCGGGAGGGCCTACGAGCAGTACTTC.

This chain links TRBV5-1 with TRBJ1-1, with D possibly TRBD1 on 5 matching bases. Trimming left V 1 base short and J 7 bases short, with 14 bases between. The CDR3 extends over 14 amino acids. The germline CDR1 and CDR2 sequences are SGHRS and YFSETQ. In nucleotides, the CDR3 is TGCGCCAGCAGCTTGTTCACGGGGGAGAATGAAGCTTTCTTT. Protein product: CASSLFTGENEAFF.

The chain is built from TRBV5-5 and TRBJ1-5; unclear D gene. Between the trimmed V and J ends, which lost 0 bases and 5 bases, there was a span of 3 bases. The length of the CDR3 is 12 residues. Germline V gene lookup returns CDR1 SGHKS and CDR2 YYEKEE (reference sequence). CDR3 sequence (DNA): TGTGCCAGCAGCTTGGCCGATCAGCCCCAGCATTTT. Translation gives CASSLADQPQHF.

CDR3 loop: CASSQDRGEQYF. CDR3 coding DNA: TGTGCCAGCAGTCAAGACAGGGGCGAGCAGTACTTC. This rearrangement joins TRBV7-2 to TRBJ2-7, with 8 nucleotides matching TRBD1. The CDR3 sequence is 12 residues long. CDR1 and CDR2 from the germline V gene are SGHTA and FQGNSA. The J segment lost 6 bases and the V segment lost 6 bases, leaving 4 bases of the junction unmatched.

This clone was detected only once. CDR3 sequence: CASSEGGIDQPQHF. Here the CDR3 DNA reads TGTGCCAGCAGTGAAGGAGGAATCGATCAGCCCCAGCATTTT. This chain connects TRBV6-1 to TRBJ1-5, with D uncertain. The V gene lost 1 base and the J gene lost 5 bases, with 9 bases spanning the gap. Germline V CDR1 and CDR2: MNHNS, SASEGT. The CDR3 has 14 residues.

The V gene is TRBV4-1, the J gene TRBJ2-1; 7 nucleotides match TRBD2. The junction had 11 bases not matched to a gene; V was cut back by 0 bases and J by 12 bases. The CDR3 is 15 amino acids. Germline CDR1 and CDR2: MGHRA and YSYEKL. CDR3: CASSQDGGEGSRQFF. CDR3 in DNA: TGCGCCAGCAGCCAAGATGGGGGGGAGGGGTCGAGGCAGTTCTTC.

The chain joins TRBV2 to TRBJ1-6, with 10 bases lining up with TRBD1. Germline trimming cut 6 bases from V and 3 bases from J; bases unmatched to any gene: 2. The CDR3 extends over 15 amino acids. The germline V gene has CDR1 SNHLY and CDR2 FYNNEI. The CDR3 sequence: CASSGDRGYNSPLHF. In DNA form, the CDR3 reads TGTGCCAGCAGCGGGGACAGGGGCTATAATTCACCCCTCCACTTT.

The rearrangement uses TRBV18 and TRBJ2-6, with D unclear. This CDR3 region has 13 residues. Germline values: CDR1 KGHSH, CDR2 LQKENI. The V end lost 3 bases, the J end lost 4 bases, and 4 bases lay between the germline ends. The CDR3 DNA reads TGTGCCAGCTCACCCGTGGGGGCCAACGTCCTGACTTTC. It is translated as CASSPVGANVLTF.

The chain joins TRBV5-5 to TRBJ2-2; 9 bases align to TRBD1. CDR1 is SGHKS and CDR2 is YYEKEE in the germline V gene (reference sequence). This CDR3 is 18 amino acids long. Losses at the gene ends were 0 bases for V and 6 bases for J; bases not matched to a gene: 12. This CDR3 reads CASSLDLYGTGSAGELFF. The DNA of the CDR3 is TGTGCCAGCAGCTTGGACCTATATGGGACAGGGTCCGCCGGGGAGCTGTTTTTT.

The CDR3 region is CADGEGGSPLHF. The CDR3 DNA sequence: TGTGCCGACGGGGAGGGAGGATCACCCCTCCACTTT. The rearrangement uses TRBV2 and TRBJ1-6; D is uncertain. Germline-derived CDR1 and CDR2 are SNHLY and FYNNEI. The CDR3 is 12 amino acids. V was cut by 11 bases and J by 10 bases, with 15 bases left in between.

The J gene is TRBJ1-2, the V gene TRBV28; unclear D gene. CDR1 is MDHEN, CDR2 SYDVKM, per germline. Between the trimmed V and J ends, which lost 3 bases and 3 bases, there was a span of 11 bases. The CDR3 covers 14 residues. The CDR3 spells CASSLVTSYYGYTF. In DNA form, the CDR3 reads TGTGCCAGCAGTTTGGTTACATCTTACTATGGCTACACCTTC.

The J gene is TRBJ2-1, the V gene TRBV7-9; D is perhaps TRBD2 (6 bases). The CDR3 consists of 16 residues. CDR1 SEHNR and CDR2 FQNEAQ come from the germline V gene (reference sequence). V lost 5 bases, J lost 8 bases, and 22 bases lay in between. For the CDR3, the DNA is TGTGCCAGCAGCCGCCAACCCTCGGGAGTTGTACATGAGCAGTTCTTC. Its protein product is CASSRQPSGVVHEQFF.

In its sample, this clone was seen a few times. The chain joins TRBV28 to TRBJ1-5; the D gene is possibly TRBD1 (5 bases). V shed 7 bases and J shed 5 bases, with 18 bases lying between them. Germline V gene sequence: CDR1 MDHEN, CDR2 SYDVKM. The CDR3 spans 15 residues. For the CDR3, the DNA is TGTGCCAGCACCCCCCATCGGGGGTCGGATCAGCCCCAGCATTTT. This codes for CASTPHRGSDQPQHF.

This clone was recorded a few times. A junction end diverges from the germline sequence, so it may reflect a read error. CDR3 nucleotide sequence: TGCGCCAGCAGCCAGGAGCCCCCGGGGACAGGGATCACCCCCAAGAACGACTTC. Translated: CASSQEPPGTGITPKNDF. The gene calls are TRBV4-1 and TRBJ2-7; TRBD1 agrees at 9 bases. This CDR3 region has 18 residues. CDR1 MGHRA and CDR2 YSYEKL come from the germline V gene.

This clone was found a few times. This chain joins TRBV2 and TRBJ1-1; 9 nucleotides line up with TRBD1. This CDR3 comprises 14 residues. The germline CDR1 and CDR2 sequences are SNHLY and FYNNEI. Losses at the gene ends were 6 bases for V and 3 bases for J; bases not matched to a gene: 5. In DNA form, the CDR3 reads TGTGCCAGCAGACAGGGGGCGTTCGACACTGAAGCTTTCTTT. Translating gives CASRQGAFDTEAFF.

The CDR3 DNA reads as TGTGCCTGGAGTGTACGGTACGAGCAGTACTTC. Translated: CAWSVRYEQYF. The chain joins TRBV30 to TRBJ2-7; no reliable D call. Germline V CDR1 and CDR2: GTSNPN, SVGIG (reference sequence). Trimming removed 0 bases at V and 4 bases at J, with 4 bases between. This CDR3 region has 11 residues.

This chain uses TRBV5-1 with TRBJ1-1; D unclear. Trimming shortened V by 0 bases and J by 1 base, and 10 bases separated the two germline ends. The CDR3 covers 15 residues. CDR1 and CDR2 (germline): SGHRS, YFSETQ. The CDR3 region is CASSLGGSRNTEAFF. CDR3 DNA: TGCGCCAGCAGCTTGGGCGGCAGCCGGAACACTGAAGCTTTCTTT.

The chain carries TRBV29-1 and TRBJ2-5; TRBD2 matches 10 bases. The DNA end is more similar to TRBJ2-7, so the J call may be wrong. Germline CDR1 is SQVTM and CDR2 is ANQGSEA. This CDR3 has 13 residues. This CDR3 reads CSAGTSEHYEQYF. Here the CDR3 DNA reads TGCAGCGCTGGGACTAGCGAGCATTACGAGCAGTACTTC.

This clone has only a few counts. Here the CDR3 reads CATTLSWKEKLFF. In nucleotides, the CDR3 is TGTGCCACCACACTATCATGGAAGGAAAAACTGTTTTTT. This chain connects TRBV15 to TRBJ1-4; D gene ambiguous. CDR3 size: 13 residues. The V gene lost 7 bases and the J gene lost 8 bases, with 14 bases spanning the gap. Germline lookup yields CDR1 LNHNV and CDR2 YYDKDF (reference sequence).

This clone was counted only a few times. The chain has TRBV2 and TRBJ1-1; D unclear. CDR1 SNHLY and CDR2 FYNNEI come from the germline V gene. V was clipped by 7 bases and J by 10 bases, with 16 bases between them. The CDR3 spans 12 residues. CDR3 residues: CASTLGEAGAFF. For the CDR3, the DNA is TGTGCCAGCACCTTGGGAGAGGCTGGAGCTTTCTTT.

The genes are TRBV6-5 and TRBJ1-2, with D tentatively TRBD1 (6 bases). Per the germline V gene, CDR1 is MNHEY and CDR2 is SVGAGI. The germline V and J ends were trimmed by 0 bases and 4 bases, with 9 bases remaining between them. CDR3 size: 14 residues. DNA of the CDR3: TGTGCCAGCAGTTACTCGGAAGGGGGCTATGGCTACACCTTC. It codes for CASSYSEGGYGYTF.

This clone was counted a few times. The rearrangement uses TRBV4-2 and TRBJ2-5; 11 nucleotides line up with TRBD1. The CDR3 is 22 amino acids. V lost 4 bases, J lost 4 bases, and 26 bases stayed unmatched. Germline lookup yields CDR1 LGHNA and CDR2 YNFKEQ. Here the CDR3 reads CASSPPIRTGGWLSGGRETQYF. The CDR3, as DNA: TGTGCCAGCAGCCCCCCTATTCGGACAGGGGGCTGGCTGAGTGGGGGGCGAGAGACCCAGTACTTC.

This chain links TRBV7-9 with TRBJ2-2; TRBD2 matches 8 bases. Germline lookup yields CDR1 SEHNR and CDR2 FQNEAQ (reference sequence). The length of the CDR3 is 16 residues. V was pared by 3 bases and J by 4 bases, with 7 bases of the junction left unmatched. The CDR3 reads CASSFGTGGITGELFF. The CDR3 coding sequence is TGTGCCAGCAGCTTTGGGACGGGGGGGATCACCGGGGAGCTGTTTTTT.

This clone has only one observation. This rearrangement joins TRBV30 to TRBJ2-5; weak D call: TRBD1 (7 bases). The ends were cut back, 5 bases at V and 2 bases at J, with 18 bases in the middle. This CDR3 contains 15 residues. Germline values: CDR1 GTSNPN, CDR2 SVGIG (reference sequence). The CDR3: CAWAGTTGRQETQYF. The CDR3 DNA sequence: TGTGCCTGGGCCGGTACGACAGGGAGGCAAGAGACCCAGTACTTC.

A few counts support this clone. The chain carries TRBV7-2 and TRBJ2-2; 10 bases line up with TRBD1. The V and J ends lost 2 bases and 5 bases, in that order; junction bases with no gene match: 2. In germline, CDR1 is SGHTA, CDR2 FQGNSA. The CDR3 consists of 15 residues. Written as DNA, the CDR3 is TGTGCCAGCAGCTTACTGGGACAGGGGACCGGGGAGCTGTTTTTT. Amino acid sequence: CASSLLGQGTGELFF.

J is TRBJ1-1 and V is TRBV11-1; a weak D match, TRBD1 (5 bases). Trimming removed 1 base from V and 1 base from J, with 10 bases in between. CDR1 and CDR2 from the germline V gene are SGHAT and FQDESV (reference sequence). The CDR3 is 15 amino acids. The CDR3 here is CASSLVAGENTEAFF. Written as DNA, the CDR3 is TGTGCCAGCAGCTTAGTGGCGGGGGAGAACACTGAAGCTTTCTTT.

The chain recombines TRBV15 with TRBJ2-1; 8 positions match TRBD2. J gave up 10 bases and V 4 bases, and 9 bases lay outside the gene matches. This CDR3 contains 14 residues. CDR1 is LNHNV, CDR2 YYDKDF, per germline (reference sequence). The CDR3, as DNA: TGTGCCACCAGCAACCCCGGGGGGGTCGGGGAGCAGTTCTTC. It codes for CATSNPGGVGEQFF. The full variable domain, rest sourced from reference TRBV15 and TRBJ2-1, is DAMVIQNPRYQVTQFGKPVTLSCSQTLNHNVMYWYQQKSSQAPKLLFHYYDKDFNNEADTPDNFQSRRPNTSFCFLDIRSPGLGDTAMYLCATSNPGGVGEQFFGPGTRLTVL.

This sequence joins TRBV5-1 and TRBJ2-2; D gene unclear. The CDR3 length is 16 residues. V was cut by 0 bases and J by 0 bases, with 9 bases left in between. Germline V lookup: CDR1 SGHRS, CDR2 YFSETQ. The CDR3 protein is CASSLGYTSNTGELFF. CDR3 DNA: TGCGCCAGCAGCTTGGGGTATACATCGAACACCGGGGAGCTGTTTTTT. Together with reference TRBV5-1 and TRBJ2-2, the CDR3 gives the full variable domain: KAGVTQTPRYLIKTRGQQVTLSCSPISGHRSVSWYQQTPGQGLQFLFEYFSETQRNKGNFPGRFSGRQFSNSRSEMNVSTLELGDSALYLCASSLGYTSNTGELFFGEGSRLTVL.